What follows describes a single T cell receptor (beta chain). Its antigen remains unidentified. Stated treatment: oral pan-JAK inhibitor, 5-10 mg twice daily. From PBMCs, CD4+ and CD8+ T cells were sorted. The data were obtained in a study of CD8+ T cells in alopecia areata. Regarding the study as a whole: Baseline CD8+ expansion's link to response remains uncertain, as there was one nonresponder. Treatment with tofacitinib significantly lowered scalp clonality and reduced expanded CD8+ clones among the top 100.

The V end lost 2 bases, the J end lost 6 bases, and 14 bases lay between the germline ends. CDR1 is ENHRY and CDR2 is SYGVKD in the germline V gene. CDR3 length: 14 residues. Extracted RNA was reverse transcribed into cDNA, the sequencing template. Repertoires were generated with immunoSEQ multiplex PCR, while TCRdb's copy carries only in-frame clones and drops some. The repertoire consists of about 42,000 clones, with roughly 89% occurring once and the leading ten covering around 18%. This clonotype originated in a human donor with alopecia areata. The sample here was CD8+ T cells sorted from blood, taken at week 24, from a patient treated with tofacitinib. This rearrangement joins TRBV10-3 to TRBJ2-7; no definite D call. Here the CDR3 reads CAISESRTLLEQYF. The CDR3 DNA sequence: TGTGCCATCAGTGAGAGCAGGACCCTACTCGAGCAGTACTTC.